The entry that follows covers one T cell receptor beta chain sequence. This clone is a singleton in its sample. Its antigen is still unknown. Per-base quality was not reported, and no clone a single base away is much larger than it. This entry comes from a study of T cell responses to AZD1222 COVID-19 vaccine (dated by TCRdb to about 2021). Study-level background: Because spike-specific TCR depth and breadth did not differ between the two schedules, AZD1222 recipients who got a second dose at roughly 4 weeks were pooled with those who got a second dose at roughly 12 weeks. Enrollment into the trials was organized by age into subgroups of 18-55, 56-69 and 70-plus years, and those subgroups contained approximately 160, 26 and 62 TCR-sequenced participants, respectively. A total of 230 or so trial participants underwent TCR sequencing, of whom 207 received two doses of AZD1222 and about 26 received two doses of the MenACWY control vaccine. What the authors observed across the whole study: CD4 TCRs associated with the vaccine covered the entire spike protein, and the dominant responses were in regions 160-218 and 743-854. Only five to seven AZD1222 recipients were SARS-CoV-2 seropositive at baseline, limiting conclusions about previously exposed vaccinees. Because no samples from the day 14 peak response were available, repertoires could be characterized only after the peak T cell response. Participants were mostly white British and included more females than males, and it was suggested by the authors that clonal diversity may have been underestimated. In the small 56-69-year group, the increase in depth fell short of significance, most likely because of low power. Epitopes outside the regions mutated in the B.1.351 and B.1.1.7 variants were reportedly recognized by nearly half of the unique spike-specific TCRs. A significant rise in spike-specific TCR breadth and depth was observed after two AZD1222 doses relative to day 0 and relative to MenACWY recipients.

The CDR3 regions of human TCRbeta chains were analyzed by immunosequencing. The authors processed their data as follows. Repertoire TCRs were matched against a reference library of SARS-CoV-2-specific TCRs generated with the MIRA antigen-specificity platform. Breadth was defined as the fraction of unique TCRs that were SARS-CoV-2-associated. Depth was defined as the fraction of total T cells that were SARS-CoV-2-associated. Using the MIRA data, each spike-specific TCR was mapped to the spike region that the TCR reacts to and placed in a CD4 or CD8 class. Log10-transformed breadth and depth values were compared by one-way ANOVA with Sidak's multiple comparisons tests. Imported from immuneACCESS, the table was reduced by TCRdb to in-frame sequences with V and J called. These copies leave out some clones; in studies compared against another copy, an unresolved V gene accounts for under half, and the cause of the remainder is not known. V and J calls and clone size are given by that table; D and trimming were obtained from the DNA. For this sample there are some 130,000 clones; about 90% appear just once. 4.5% to 6.5% of the sample rests with the top ten.

The sample's time point label, in plain terms: baseline before first vaccination. Vaccinee samples came from UK trials COV001 and COV002, including a single-blind randomized controlled phase 2/3 trial of AZD1222 (ChAdOx1 nCoV-19) in healthy adults. Trial participant PBMC samples were collected at day 0 and day 28 after the second dose for TCRbeta chain sequencing. The germline V gene supplies CDR1 SGHAT and CDR2 FQNNGV. Counted from cysteine to phenylalanine, this CDR3 has 19 amino acids. Kept here is only the CDR3 DNA, which spans 57 bases and is read in frame from base 1. For this chain, trimming is 5 bases at the V end and 4 bases at the J end, and the number of junction bases without a gene match is 19.

The chain was built from TRBV11-2 and TRBJ1-4, with 7 central nucleotides matching TRBD1. This clonotype was obtained from an adult in good health. The sequences come from peripheral blood, collected on day 0 of AZD1222 vaccination. The CDR3 reads as follows: CASSTYRGSQRRINEKLFF. The nucleotide sequence is given as TGTGCCAGCAGCACCTACAGGGGCTCCCAACGACGCATTAATGAAAAACTGTTTTTT.